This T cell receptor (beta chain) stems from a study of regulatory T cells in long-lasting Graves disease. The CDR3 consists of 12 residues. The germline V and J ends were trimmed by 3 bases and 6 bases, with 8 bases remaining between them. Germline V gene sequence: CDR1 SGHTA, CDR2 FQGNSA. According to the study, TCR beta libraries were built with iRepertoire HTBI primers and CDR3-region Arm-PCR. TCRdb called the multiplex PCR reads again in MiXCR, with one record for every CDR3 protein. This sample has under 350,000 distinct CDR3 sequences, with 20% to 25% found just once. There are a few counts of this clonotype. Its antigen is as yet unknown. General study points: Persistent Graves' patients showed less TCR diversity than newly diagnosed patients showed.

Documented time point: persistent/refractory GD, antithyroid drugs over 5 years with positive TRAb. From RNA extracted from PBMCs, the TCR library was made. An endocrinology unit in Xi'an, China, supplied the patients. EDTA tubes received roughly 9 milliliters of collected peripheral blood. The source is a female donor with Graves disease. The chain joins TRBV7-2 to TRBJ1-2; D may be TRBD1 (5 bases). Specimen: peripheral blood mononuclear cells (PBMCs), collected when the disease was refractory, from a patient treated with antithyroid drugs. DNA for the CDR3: TGTGCCAGCAGCTTGTGGGGGGATGGCTACACCTTC. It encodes CASSLWGDGYTF.